This passage covers 30 T cell receptor beta chains from one sample sequenced in a study of beta chain features in type 1 diabetes. Study-level points and caveats: All four CD4+ subsets of Type 1 diabetes patients contained TCRB CDR3s that were moderately but significantly shorter.

TCRB transcripts that were expressed got sequenced, as all of the isolated RNA had been reverse transcribed. Repertoires were generated with immunoSEQ multiplex PCR, while TCRdb's copy carries only in-frame clones and drops some. The repertoire holds around 690,000 clones, approximately 13% seen once, with 0.09% to 0.15% in the top ten. Their recognized antigens are unknown. Source material: naive CD4+ T cells from blood. The receptors stem from a man aged 30-40 years with type 1 diabetes.

This clone was seen more than once but under ten times. V and J are TRBV7-9 and TRBJ2-7, with a weak D call TRBD1 (6 bases). The CDR3 runs 13 residues. Germline CDR1 is SEHNR and CDR2 is FQNEAQ (reference sequence). Deletions cut 3 bases from V and 6 bases from J, with 12 bases between. CDR3 bases: TGTGCCAGCAGCTTCGGCGGACAGACCGAGCAGTACTTC. It translates to CASSFGGQTEQYF.

This sequence joins TRBV7-9 and TRBJ1-2; a possible D gene is TRBD1 (5 bases). CDR1 is SEHNR and CDR2 is FQNEAQ in the germline V gene (reference sequence). Trimming removed 7 bases at V and 8 bases at J, with 23 bases between. The CDR3 is made up of 15 amino acids. The CDR3 DNA is TGTGCCAGCAACTACGACCCAGGGAAGGGAGGCGGCTACACCTTC. Amino acids: CASNYDPGKGGGYTF.

This clone showed up just a few times. The chain employs TRBV28 and TRBJ2-7, with TRBD2 as a possible D gene (5 bases). Trimming took off 3 bases at V and 6 bases at J, with 21 bases between the two ends. The CDR3 covers 16 residues. CDR1 MDHEN and CDR2 SYDVKM come from the germline V gene. The DNA of the CDR3 is TGTGCCAGCAGTTTCATCGGGGTAAGGGCCTGGGGCGAGCAGTACTTC. Translation: CASSFIGVRAWGEQYF.

The V and J genes are TRBV4-3 and TRBJ2-1; D is unresolved. Looked up from germline, CDR1 is LGHNA and CDR2 is YSLEER. The CDR3 spans 15 residues. Trimming took 3 bases from V and 3 from J, leaving 12 bases between them. The CDR3 protein is CASSQSVLDYNEQFF. Here the CDR3 DNA reads TGCGCCAGCAGCCAGTCCGTACTGGACTACAATGAGCAGTTCTTC.

V is TRBV7-9 and J is TRBJ2-5, with 7 bases fitting TRBD2. The CDR3 runs to 14 residues. The V gene's germline CDR1 is SEHNR and CDR2 FQNEAQ (reference sequence). V lost 5 bases, J lost 2 bases, and 5 bases stayed unmatched. The CDR3 protein is CASSTGTTQETQYF. CDR3 coding DNA: TGTGCCAGCAGCACCGGGACTACTCAAGAGACCCAGTACTTC.

The gene calls are TRBV2 and TRBJ1-2; TRBD1 agrees at 8 bases. The CDR3 loop spans 12 amino acids. CDR1 is SNHLY, CDR2 FYNNEI, per germline. After removal of 7 bases from V and 6 bases from J, the junction contained 4 bases not matched to a gene. The CDR3 region has the DNA TGTGCCAGCACGCAGGGGGCGGATGGCTACACCTTC. Amino acids: CASTQGADGYTF.

On this clone: The same CDR3 arises from other DNA sequences in this sample as well. The CDR3 DNA is TGTGCCAGCTCACCAGGGACAGGGGGGTTCTACGAGCAGTACTTC. Its translation is CASSPGTGGFYEQYF. The V call is TRBV18, the J call TRBJ2-7; 11 bases line up with TRBD1. With V trimmed by 2 bases and J by 3 bases, 3 bases remained unmatched. This CDR3 has 15 residues. The germline gives CDR1 KGHSH, CDR2 LQKENI.

The chain recombines TRBV30 with TRBJ2-5; weak D call: TRBD1 (6 bases). V was trimmed by 1 base and J by 1 base, leaving 7 bases between them. Germline CDR1 and CDR2: GTSNPN and SVGIG (reference sequence). This CDR3 has 13 amino acids. CDR3 DNA sequence: TGTGCCTGGAGTGCACAGGGCCAAGAGACCCAGTACTTC. It encodes CAWSAQGQETQYF.

This rearrangement joins TRBV29-1 to TRBJ2-6; D might be TRBD1 (5 bases). The CDR3 totals 15 residues. CDR1 and CDR2 from the germline V gene are SQVTM and ANQGSEA. V shed 5 bases and J shed 4 bases, with 15 bases lying between them. DNA for the CDR3: TGCAGCGTTATAAGGACACTTAGCGGGGCCAACGTCCTGACTTTC. This codes for CSVIRTLSGANVLTF.

The chain couples TRBV10-3 to TRBJ2-1; the D is unclear. The CDR3 totals 13 residues. Germline V lookup: CDR1 ENHRY, CDR2 SYGVKD. V was cut by 6 bases and J by 0 bases, with 6 bases left in between. As DNA, the CDR3 is TGTGCCATCAGCGTAAGCTCCTACAATGAGCAGTTCTTC. This sequence encodes CAISVSSYNEQFF.

The chain couples TRBV2 to TRBJ1-2; D is ambiguous. The CDR3 runs 14 residues. The germline CDR1 and CDR2 sequences are SNHLY and FYNNEI. V lost 3 bases to trimming and J lost 8 bases, with 16 bases between them. The CDR3 coding sequence is TGTGCCAGCAGTGATTCCCGTACGGGCGGCGGCTACACCTTC. Its protein product is CASSDSRTGGGYTF.

This clone was counted only a few times. The V call is TRBV18, the J call TRBJ1-1; 7 positions match TRBD1. Germline V lookup: CDR1 KGHSH, CDR2 LQKENI. This CDR3 spans 15 amino acids. The trim removed 5 bases at V and 6 bases at J, leaving 12 bases unmatched. Written as DNA, the CDR3 is TGTGCCAGCTCATTTCCGACAGGGAGGGATGCTGAAGCTTTCTTT. Its translation: CASSFPTGRDAEAFF.

This clone was counted a few times. V is TRBV11-1 and J is TRBJ2-1; 9 bases match TRBD2. Germline V gene sequence: CDR1 SGHAT, CDR2 FQDESV (reference sequence). Losses at the gene ends were 6 bases for V and 5 bases for J; bases not matched to a gene: 11. This CDR3 comprises 16 residues. This chain's CDR3 is CASSGGGGANHNEQFF. DNA for the CDR3: TGTGCCAGCAGTGGAGGCGGGGGGGCTAACCACAATGAGCAGTTCTTC.

The chain is built from TRBV6-6 and TRBJ2-1; 8 bases agree with TRBD2. Trimming at V came to 4 bases and at J to 10 bases, leaving 6 bases not matched to a gene. Germline values: CDR1 MNHNY, CDR2 SVGAGI (reference sequence). CDR3 length: 13 amino acids. The CDR3 protein is CASSSLREGEQFF. CDR3 in DNA: TGTGCCAGCAGTTCCCTCCGGGAGGGCGAGCAGTTCTTC.

This clone has a handful of counts. V and J are TRBV20-1 and TRBJ1-2, with TRBD1 as a possible D gene (5 bases). This CDR3 region has 11 residues. Germline CDR1 and CDR2: DFQATT and SNEGSKA (reference sequence). The CDR3 is CIPGSNYGYTF. CDR3 nucleotide sequence: TGCATCCCAGGGAGCAACTATGGCTACACCTTC.

This chain joins TRBV19 and TRBJ1-1; no clear D gene. The CDR3 loop spans 13 amino acids. Germline V lookup: CDR1 LNHDA, CDR2 SQIVND (reference sequence). Trimming stripped 3 bases from V and 1 base from J, with 6 bases between. This chain's CDR3 is CASSIRKNTEAFF. CDR3 nucleotides: TGTGCCAGTAGTATCAGGAAGAACACTGAAGCTTTCTTT.

This clone was counted between two and nine times. The V and J genes are TRBV4-2 and TRBJ1-6; D uncertain. The CDR3 is 12 amino acids. V was pared by 1 base and J by 12 bases, with 7 bases between. Germline values: CDR1 LGHNA, CDR2 YNFKEQ. In DNA, the CDR3 is TGTGCCAGCAGCCAAGCCGATCTACCCCTCCACTTT. Residues: CASSQADLPLHF.

This clone was detected a few times. The chain employs TRBV5-8 and TRBJ2-1; 10 bases line up with TRBD2. Per germline, CDR1 SGHTS and CDR2 YDEGEE. J gave up 8 bases and V 7 bases, and 9 bases lay outside the gene matches. This CDR3 is 14 amino acids long. CDR3 loop: CASGISGGPYEQFF. The CDR3 nucleotides are TGTGCCAGCGGGATTAGCGGGGGGCCCTATGAGCAGTTCTTC.

V and J are TRBV5-1 and TRBJ2-5; TRBD1 agrees at 8 bases. This CDR3 is 16 amino acids long. With 0 bases clipped from V and 4 bases from J, the junction kept 8 bases outside the gene matches. Germline CDR1 reads SGHRS; CDR2 reads YFSETQ. This chain's CDR3 is CASSLVGQGGRETQYF. DNA for the CDR3: TGCGCCAGCAGCTTGGTTGGACAGGGCGGTCGAGAGACCCAGTACTTC.

The chain is built from TRBV6-5 and TRBJ2-1; a weak D match, TRBD1 (6 bases). Germline-derived CDR1 and CDR2 are MNHEY and SVGAGI. Trimming left V 5 bases short and J 7 bases short, with 18 bases between. CDR3 length: 15 amino acids. DNA for the CDR3: TGTGCCAGCAGTCCCTTTCCAGGGGTCGAGAATGAGCAGTTCTTC. It yields the protein CASSPFPGVENEQFF.

The chain joins TRBV4-3 to TRBJ2-5; TRBD2 might be the D (6 bases). The CDR3 is made up of 14 amino acids. The V gene lost 0 bases and the J gene lost 6 bases, with 11 bases spanning the gap. Germline CDR1 reads LGHNA; CDR2 reads YSLEER. CDR3 loop: CASSQDPGRQTQYF. CDR3 DNA: TGCGCCAGCAGCCAAGACCCAGGGAGGCAGACCCAGTACTTC.

CDR3 protein: CASSQYREGNQPQHF. In DNA, the CDR3 is TGTGCCAGCTCACAATACAGGGAGGGCAATCAGCCCCAGCATTTT. The chain employs TRBV18 and TRBJ1-5, with D possibly being TRBD1 (6 bases). CDR1 and CDR2 from the germline V gene are KGHSH and LQKENI. The CDR3 length is 15 residues. V was cut by 4 bases and J by 2 bases, with 12 bases left in between.

The chain couples TRBV9 to TRBJ1-5; 9 nucleotides align to TRBD1. The germline gives CDR1 SGDLS, CDR2 YYNGEE. The J segment lost 1 base and the V segment lost 4 bases, leaving 3 bases of the junction unmatched. The CDR3 has 15 residues. The CDR3 is CASSSGTGSNQPQHF. The CDR3 DNA reads as TGTGCCAGCAGCTCCGGGACAGGGAGCAATCAGCCCCAGCATTTT. The full variable domain, rest sourced from reference TRBV9 and TRBJ1-5, is DSGVTQTPKHLITATGQRVTLRCSPRSGDLSVYWYQQSLDQGLQFLIQYYNGEERAKGNILERFSAQQFPDLHSELNLSSLELGDSALYFCASSSGTGSNQPQHFGDGTRLSIL.

CDR3 sequence: CASSGQTSLADTQYF. The DNA for the CDR3 is TGTGCCAGCAGCGGACAGACTAGTCTGGCAGATACGCAGTATTTT. This chain links TRBV9 with TRBJ2-3; D possibly corresponds to TRBD2 (6 bases). V was cut by 3 bases and J by 4 bases, with 15 bases left in between. Germline V CDR1 and CDR2: SGDLS, YYNGEE. This CDR3 is 15 amino acids long.

Concerning this clone: This sample includes further DNA sequences coding for the same CDR3. The chain has TRBV7-2 and TRBJ2-5; D unclear. Trimming shortened V by 2 bases and J by 1 base, and 5 bases separated the two germline ends. The germline CDR1 and CDR2 sequences are SGHTA and FQGNSA. CDR3 length: 13 amino acids. The CDR3 bases are TGTGCCAGCAGCTTATTGGGCCAAGAGACCCAGTACTTC. It codes for CASSLLGQETQYF.

This sequence joins TRBV10-2 and TRBJ2-1, with TRBD1 as a possible D gene (5 bases). Germline V gives CDR1 WSHSY, CDR2 SAAADI. Trimming took off 8 bases at V and 4 bases at J, with 9 bases between the two ends. The CDR3 totals 12 residues. CDR3 loop: CASDDSYNEQFF. For the CDR3, the DNA is TGCGCCAGCGACGACAGTTACAATGAGCAGTTCTTC.

The CDR3 DNA is TGCGCCAGCAGCGAGGTGGGAAATTCACCCCTCCACTTT. Its protein product is CASSEVGNSPLHF. The gene calls are TRBV5-1 and TRBJ1-6, with D unresolved. The V end was cut by 4 bases, the J end by 7 bases, with 9 bases between. Germline CDR1 is SGHRS and CDR2 is YFSETQ. This CDR3 contains 13 residues.

The genes are TRBV11-2 and TRBJ2-3; TRBD2 agrees at 9 bases. CDR1 SGHAT and CDR2 FQNNGV come from the germline V gene. The CDR3 is made up of 17 amino acids. The J segment lost 2 bases and the V segment lost 5 bases, leaving 11 bases of the junction unmatched. CDR3 residues: CASSRSSGGPSTDTQYF. CDR3 DNA sequence: TGTGCCAGCAGCCGAAGTAGCGGGGGACCCTCCACAGATACGCAGTATTTT.

This clone was counted only a few times. This sequence joins TRBV7-9 and TRBJ2-5; D is possibly TRBD1 (5 bases). CDR3 length equals 15 residues. Trimming took 4 bases from V and 1 from J, leaving 13 bases between them. Germline V gene sequence: CDR1 SEHNR, CDR2 FQNEAQ (reference sequence). The DNA of the CDR3 is TGTGCCAGCAGCTCCCTCAAGGGGTTCCAAGAGACCCAGTACTTC. Translating it yields CASSSLKGFQETQYF. Full variable domain (remainder filled in from reference TRBV7-9 and TRBJ2-5): DTGVSQNPRHKITKRGQNVTFRCDPISEHNRLYWYRQTLGQGPEFLTYFQNEAQLEKSRLLSDRFSAERPKGSFSTLEIQRTEQGDSAMYLCASSSLKGFQETQYFGPGTRLLVL.

Only a few counts were recorded for this clone. The chain couples TRBV7-9 to TRBJ1-3, with a weak D call TRBD1 (6 bases). Germline CDR1 and CDR2: SEHNR and FQNEAQ (reference sequence). V lost 8 bases and J lost 3, with 8 bases in between. CDR3 length equals 12 residues. The CDR3 region has the DNA TGTGCCAGCTCGACAGGTGGAAACACCATATATTTT. It yields the protein CASSTGGNTIYF.